This T cell receptor (beta chain) comes out of a study of high-grade serous ovarian cancer treatment subgroups. The CDR3 has 13 amino acids. Germline CDR1 MNHNY, CDR2 SVGAGI (reference sequence). Trimming removed 6 bases from V and 0 bases from J, with 8 bases in between. Profiling relied on immunoSEQ multiplex PCR, and the TCRdb table lists in-frame clones only, not all of them. The sample lists 7,500 to 8,000 clones, less than 70% occurring once. Tumor samples were taken before definitive surgery or chemotherapy. This chain connects TRBV6-6 to TRBJ1-2, with D possibly being TRBD1 (5 bases). Sample: tumor tissue. This receptor was obtained from a human donor with high-grade serous ovarian cancer. CDR3 in DNA: TGTGCCAGCAGAGACAGAACTAACTATGGCTACACCTTC. Its protein product is CASRDRTNYGYTF.